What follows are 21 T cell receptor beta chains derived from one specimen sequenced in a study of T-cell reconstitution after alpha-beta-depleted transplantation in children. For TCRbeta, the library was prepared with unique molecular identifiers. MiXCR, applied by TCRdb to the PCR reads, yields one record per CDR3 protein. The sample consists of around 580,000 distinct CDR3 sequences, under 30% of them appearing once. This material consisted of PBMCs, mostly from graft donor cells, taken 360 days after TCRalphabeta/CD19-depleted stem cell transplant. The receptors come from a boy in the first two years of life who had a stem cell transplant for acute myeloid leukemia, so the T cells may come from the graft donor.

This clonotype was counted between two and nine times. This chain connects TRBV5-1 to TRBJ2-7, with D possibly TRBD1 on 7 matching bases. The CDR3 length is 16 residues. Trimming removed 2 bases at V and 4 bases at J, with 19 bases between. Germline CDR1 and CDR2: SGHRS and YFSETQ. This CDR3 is CASSFTRGKGAYEQYF. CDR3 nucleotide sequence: TGCGCCAGCAGCTTCACCCGGGGGAAGGGGGCTTACGAGCAGTACTTC.

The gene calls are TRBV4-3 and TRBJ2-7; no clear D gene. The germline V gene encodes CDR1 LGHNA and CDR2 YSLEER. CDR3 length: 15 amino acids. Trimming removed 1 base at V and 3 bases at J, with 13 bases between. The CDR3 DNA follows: TGCGCCAGCAGCCAAGCGGACGAACGATACTACGAGCAGTACTTC. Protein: CASSQADERYYEQYF.

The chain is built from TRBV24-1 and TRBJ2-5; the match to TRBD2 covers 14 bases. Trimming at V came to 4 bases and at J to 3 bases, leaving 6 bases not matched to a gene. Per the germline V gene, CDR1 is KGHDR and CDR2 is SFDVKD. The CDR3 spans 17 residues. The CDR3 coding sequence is TGTGCCACCAGTGACCCGGGGACTAGCGGGGGAAAAGAGACCCAGTACTTC. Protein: CATSDPGTSGGKETQYF.

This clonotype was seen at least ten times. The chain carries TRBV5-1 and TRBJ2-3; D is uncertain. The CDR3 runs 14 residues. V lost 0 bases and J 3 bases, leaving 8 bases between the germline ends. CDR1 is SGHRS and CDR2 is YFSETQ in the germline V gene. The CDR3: CASSLEAVTDTQYF. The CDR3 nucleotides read TGCGCCAGCAGCTTGGAGGCCGTGACAGATACGCAGTATTTT. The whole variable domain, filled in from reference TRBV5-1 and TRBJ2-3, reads KAGVTQTPRYLIKTRGQQVTLSCSPISGHRSVSWYQQTPGQGLQFLFEYFSETQRNKGNFPGRFSGRQFSNSRSEMNVSTLELGDSALYLCASSLEAVTDTQYFGPGTRLTVL.

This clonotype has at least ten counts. CDR3 residues: CASSPPKLGITDTQYF. The CDR3 DNA sequence: TGCGCCAGCAGCCCCCCAAAACTAGGTATCACAGATACGCAGTATTTT. The chain uses TRBV5-1 and TRBJ2-3; possible D gene TRBD2, 5 bases. This CDR3 region has 16 residues. Germline CDR1 and CDR2: SGHRS and YFSETQ. The ends were cut back, 4 bases at V and 2 bases at J, with 17 bases in the middle.

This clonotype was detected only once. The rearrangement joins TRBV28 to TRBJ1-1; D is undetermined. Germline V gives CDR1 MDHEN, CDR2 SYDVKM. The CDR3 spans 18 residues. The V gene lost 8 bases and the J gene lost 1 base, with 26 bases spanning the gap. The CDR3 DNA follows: TGTGCCAGCGGTACTACCGGACCCTTAACCCGACAGAACACTGAAGCTTTCTTT. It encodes CASGTTGPLTRQNTEAFF.

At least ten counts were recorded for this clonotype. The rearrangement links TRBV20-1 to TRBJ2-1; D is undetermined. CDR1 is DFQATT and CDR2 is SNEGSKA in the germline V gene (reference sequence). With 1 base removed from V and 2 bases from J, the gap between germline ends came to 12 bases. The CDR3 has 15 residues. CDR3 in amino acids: CSARAYGWTYNEQFF. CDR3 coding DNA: TGCAGTGCTAGAGCTTACGGTTGGACCTACAATGAGCAGTTCTTC.

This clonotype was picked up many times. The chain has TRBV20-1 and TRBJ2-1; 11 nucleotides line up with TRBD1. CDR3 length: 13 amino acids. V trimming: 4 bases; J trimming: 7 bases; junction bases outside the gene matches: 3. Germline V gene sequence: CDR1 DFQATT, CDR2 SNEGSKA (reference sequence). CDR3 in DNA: TGCAGTGCTAAGGACAGGGGGCTTAATGAGCAGTTCTTC. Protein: CSAKDRGLNEQFF.

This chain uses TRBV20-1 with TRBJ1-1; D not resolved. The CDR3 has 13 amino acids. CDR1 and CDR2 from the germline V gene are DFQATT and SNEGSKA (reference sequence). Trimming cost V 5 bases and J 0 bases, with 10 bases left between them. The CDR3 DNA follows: TGCAGTGCTTACAGTGCCATGAACACTGAAGCTTTCTTT. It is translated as CSAYSAMNTEAFF.

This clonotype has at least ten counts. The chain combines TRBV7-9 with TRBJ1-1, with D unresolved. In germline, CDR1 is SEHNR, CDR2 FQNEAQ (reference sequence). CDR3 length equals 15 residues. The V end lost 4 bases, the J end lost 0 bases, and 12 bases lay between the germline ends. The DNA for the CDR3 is TGTGCCAGCAGCTCGGACGGCCTAATGAACACTGAAGCTTTCTTT. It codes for CASSSDGLMNTEAFF.

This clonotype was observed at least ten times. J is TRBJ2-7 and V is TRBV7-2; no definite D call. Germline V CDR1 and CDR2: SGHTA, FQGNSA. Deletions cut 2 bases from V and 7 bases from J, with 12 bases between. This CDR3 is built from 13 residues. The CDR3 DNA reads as TGTGCCAGCAGCTTATCCCAAATGGGGGAGCAGTACTTC. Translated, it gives CASSLSQMGEQYF. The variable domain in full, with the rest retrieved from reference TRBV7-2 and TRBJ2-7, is GAGVSQSPSNKVTEKGKDVELRCDPISGHTALYWYRQSLGQGLEFLIYFQGNSAPDKSGLPSDRFSAERTGGSVSTLTIQRTQQEDSAVYLCASSLSQMGEQYFGPGTRLTVT.

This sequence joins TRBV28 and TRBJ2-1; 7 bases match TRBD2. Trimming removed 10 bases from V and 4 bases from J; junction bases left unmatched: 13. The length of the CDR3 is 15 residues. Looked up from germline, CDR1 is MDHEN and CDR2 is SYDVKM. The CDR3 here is CATTKRGSPYNEQFF. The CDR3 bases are TGTGCCACCACTAAGCGGGGAAGCCCTTACAATGAGCAGTTCTTC. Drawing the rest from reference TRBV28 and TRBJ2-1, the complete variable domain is DVKVTQSSRYLVKRTGEKVFLECVQDMDHENMFWYRQDPGLGLRLIYFSYDVKMKEKGDIPEGYSVSREKKERFSLILESASTNQTSMYLCATTKRGSPYNEQFFGPGTRLTVL.

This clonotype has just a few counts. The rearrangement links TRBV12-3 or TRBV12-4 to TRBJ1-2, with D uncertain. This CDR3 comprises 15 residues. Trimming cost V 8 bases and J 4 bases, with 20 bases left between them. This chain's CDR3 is CASQPPSIAGYGYTF. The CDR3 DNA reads TGTGCCAGCCAACCTCCATCAATCGCCGGCTATGGCTACACCTTC.

CDR3 residues: CSARPQGPYTGELFF. DNA of the CDR3: TGCAGTGCTAGACCACAGGGCCCCTACACCGGGGAGCTGTTTTTT. The chain links TRBV20-1 to TRBJ2-2, with D tentatively TRBD1 (6 bases). The CDR3 runs 15 residues. The germline gives CDR1 DFQATT, CDR2 SNEGSKA (reference sequence). Trimming cost V 2 bases and J 3 bases, with 13 bases left between them.

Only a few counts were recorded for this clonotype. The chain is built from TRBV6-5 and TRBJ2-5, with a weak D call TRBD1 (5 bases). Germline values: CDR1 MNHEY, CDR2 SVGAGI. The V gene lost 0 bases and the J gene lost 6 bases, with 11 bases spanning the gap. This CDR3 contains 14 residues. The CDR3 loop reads CASSYSGVGKTQYF. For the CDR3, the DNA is TGTGCCAGCAGTTACTCAGGGGTTGGAAAGACCCAGTACTTC.

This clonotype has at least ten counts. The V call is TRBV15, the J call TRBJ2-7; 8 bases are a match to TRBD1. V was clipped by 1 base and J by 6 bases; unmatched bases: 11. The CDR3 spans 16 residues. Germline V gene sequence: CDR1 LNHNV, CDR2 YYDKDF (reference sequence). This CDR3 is CATSRAPGQELAEQYF. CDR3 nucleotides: TGTGCCACCAGCAGAGCCCCGGGACAGGAGCTCGCCGAGCAGTACTTC.

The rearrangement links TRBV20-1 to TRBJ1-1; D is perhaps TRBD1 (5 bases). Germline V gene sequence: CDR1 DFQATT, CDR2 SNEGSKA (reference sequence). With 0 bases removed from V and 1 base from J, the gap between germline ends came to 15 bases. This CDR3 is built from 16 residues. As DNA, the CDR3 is TGCAGTGCTAGAGATCGAGGGCCAGGGACGAACACTGAAGCTTTCTTT. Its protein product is CSARDRGPGTNTEAFF.

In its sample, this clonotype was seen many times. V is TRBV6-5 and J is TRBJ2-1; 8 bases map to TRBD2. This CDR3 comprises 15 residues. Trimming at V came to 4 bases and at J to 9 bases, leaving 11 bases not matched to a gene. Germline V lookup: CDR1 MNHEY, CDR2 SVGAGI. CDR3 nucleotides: TGTGCCAGCAGTTTCACGGGGGGGCCCCAGTTTGAGCAGTTCTTC. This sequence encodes CASSFTGGPQFEQFF.

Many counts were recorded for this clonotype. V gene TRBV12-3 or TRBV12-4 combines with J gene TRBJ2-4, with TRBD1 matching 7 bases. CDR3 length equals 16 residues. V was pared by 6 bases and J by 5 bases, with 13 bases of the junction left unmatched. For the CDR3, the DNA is TGTGCCAGCAGACGCAGGGGGAGTCTCCCAGAAAACATTCAGTACTTC. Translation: CASRRRGSLPENIQYF.

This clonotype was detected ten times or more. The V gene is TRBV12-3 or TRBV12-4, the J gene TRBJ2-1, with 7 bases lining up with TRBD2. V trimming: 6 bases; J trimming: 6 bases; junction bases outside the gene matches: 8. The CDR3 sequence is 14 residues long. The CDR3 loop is CASRGGGAFNEQFF. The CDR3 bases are TGTGCCAGCAGAGGCGGGGGAGCCTTCAATGAGCAGTTCTTC.

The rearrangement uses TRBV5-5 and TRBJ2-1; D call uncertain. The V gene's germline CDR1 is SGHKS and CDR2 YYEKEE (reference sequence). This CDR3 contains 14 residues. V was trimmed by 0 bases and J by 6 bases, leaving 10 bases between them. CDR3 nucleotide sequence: TGTGCCAGCAGCTTGGGCCCTGCCTGCAATGAGCAGTTCTTC. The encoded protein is CASSLGPACNEQFF.